These 32 T cell receptor beta chains originate from one sample sequenced in a study of blood T cell repertoires in COVID-19. Produced via immunoSEQ multiplex PCR; TCRdb's table is partial and in-frame only. The profile shows roughly 120,000 clones, over 80% of them singletons. Sequencing used peripheral blood. The receptors originated from an older man with acute or convalescent COVID-19.

The genes are TRBV30 and TRBJ2-7, with D possibly matching TRBD1 (5 bases). The germline CDR1 and CDR2 sequences are GTSNPN and SVGIG (reference sequence). The V end lost 1 base, the J end lost 3 bases, and 10 bases lay between the germline ends. There are 13 residues in the CDR3. DNA of the CDR3: TGTGCCTGGAGTGGGGGCGGAGACTACGAGCAGTACTTC. It encodes CAWSGGGDYEQYF.

The chain uses TRBV11-2 and TRBJ1-1; D uncertain. With 3 bases removed from V and 4 bases from J, the gap between germline ends came to 6 bases. This CDR3 is 12 amino acids long. The germline gives CDR1 SGHAT, CDR2 FQNNGV. This chain's CDR3 is CASSFLSTEAFF. In nucleotides, the CDR3 is TGTGCCAGCAGCTTCTTGTCCACTGAAGCTTTCTTT.

The gene calls are TRBV3-1 (or the pseudogene TRBV3-2) and TRBJ1-2; 7 positions match TRBD1. Germline V lookup: CDR1 LGHDT, CDR2 YNNKEL (reference sequence). The CDR3 loop spans 16 amino acids. V shed 5 bases and J 0 bases; nucleotides not matched to a gene: 9. In nucleotides, the CDR3 is TGTGCCAGCAGCGCTACCGGGACAGATCCTAACTATGGCTACACCTTC. It yields the protein CASSATGTDPNYGYTF.

This chain links TRBV10-1 with TRBJ2-1; 11 nucleotides match TRBD2. The CDR3 is made up of 15 amino acids. CDR1 is WNHNN, CDR2 SYGVQD, per germline (reference sequence). Trimming removed 8 bases from V and 3 bases from J; junction bases left unmatched: 6. Here the CDR3 reads CASSSGTSGYNEQFF. CDR3 coding DNA: TGCGCCAGCTCAAGTGGGACTAGCGGCTACAATGAGCAGTTCTTC.

The V and J genes are TRBV10-3 and TRBJ1-1, with a weak D call TRBD1 (6 bases). In germline, CDR1 is ENHRY, CDR2 SYGVKD. The CDR3 runs to 14 residues. The V end lost 4 bases, the J end lost 10 bases, and 19 bases lay between the germline ends. DNA for the CDR3: TGTGCCATCAGTGCTTCAGGGGACCGGGATGGAGCTTTCTTT. Translated, it gives CAISASGDRDGAFF.

The chain joins TRBV5-1 to TRBJ1-3, with 8 bases fitting TRBD1. The CDR3 is made up of 17 amino acids. The trim removed 3 bases at V and 0 bases at J, leaving 8 bases unmatched. Germline values: CDR1 SGHRS, CDR2 YFSETQ. The CDR3 DNA reads TGCGCCAGCAGCTCCACCGGGACAGGTTTCTCTGGAAACACCATATATTTT. It yields the protein CASSSTGTGFSGNTIYF.

This clone was picked up one time. The chain carries TRBV4-2 and TRBJ2-1; 8 bases agree with TRBD2. The germline CDR1 and CDR2 sequences are LGHNA and YNFKEQ. The CDR3 spans 15 residues. The J segment lost 7 bases and the V segment lost 3 bases, leaving 8 bases of the junction unmatched. The CDR3 reads CASSHVGTRGNEQFF. The CDR3 nucleotides read TGTGCCAGCAGCCACGTCGGGACTAGGGGAAATGAGCAGTTCTTC.

This clone occurred a few times. CDR3 loop: CASSYYSSNQPQHF. The CDR3 DNA sequence: TGTGCCAGCAGTTACTATTCGAGCAATCAGCCCCAGCATTTT. The chain combines TRBV6-2 or TRBV6-3 with TRBJ1-5, with D unresolved. Trimming pared 1 base from V and 1 base from J, leaving 5 bases between. Per germline, CDR1 MNHEY and CDR2 SVGEGT. The length of the CDR3 is 14 residues.

This clone showed up many times. The rearrangement joins TRBV15 to TRBJ2-3, with 7 bases lining up with TRBD1. The CDR3 has 16 amino acids. Germline V gene sequence: CDR1 LNHNV, CDR2 YYDKDF (reference sequence). The V and J ends lost 4 bases and 2 bases, in that order; junction bases with no gene match: 9. The CDR3, as DNA: TGTGCCACCAGCAAATTCGGACAGGAGCTCACAGATACGCAGTATTTT. It codes for CATSKFGQELTDTQYF.

J is TRBJ1-4 and V is TRBV28, with 8 bases fitting TRBD1. Germline loops: CDR1 MDHEN, CDR2 SYDVKM. V lost 5 bases and J lost 4; bases outside the gene matches: 6. The CDR3 has 15 residues. The CDR3 region is CASSPTGTGNEKLFF. CDR3 DNA sequence: TGTGCCAGCAGTCCGACCGGGACAGGTAATGAAAAACTGTTTTTT.

J is TRBJ2-3 and V is TRBV10-3; 10 bases are shared with TRBD1. Germline lookup yields CDR1 ENHRY and CDR2 SYGVKD. The J segment lost 1 base and the V segment lost 4 bases, leaving 5 bases of the junction unmatched. The length of the CDR3 is 16 residues. CDR3 bases: TGTGCCATCAGTGTCCGGGACAGGGGTGGCACAGATACGCAGTATTTT. Its translation is CAISVRDRGGTDTQYF.

This clone was found a few times. The rearrangement links TRBV18 to TRBJ1-1, with a weak D call TRBD1 (6 bases). Germline V gives CDR1 KGHSH, CDR2 LQKENI. V shed 0 bases and J shed 1 base, with 18 bases lying between them. The CDR3 has 18 amino acids. CDR3 loop: CASSPPGRGLGGNTEAFF. CDR3 in DNA: TGTGCCAGCTCACCACCGGGCAGGGGTTTAGGGGGGAACACTGAAGCTTTCTTT.

This clone was counted only a few times. The chain combines TRBV3-1 (or the pseudogene TRBV3-2) with TRBJ1-1; D remains unclear. The V and J ends lost 4 bases and 4 bases respectively, with 13 bases between them. Germline V lookup: CDR1 LGHDT, CDR2 YNNKEL (reference sequence). CDR3 length: 14 amino acids. The CDR3 reads CASSPYLRGTEAFF. The CDR3 bases are TGTGCCAGCAGCCCGTATCTACGGGGCACTGAAGCTTTCTTT.

V usage is TRBV18 and J usage is TRBJ2-7; D may be TRBD1 (6 bases). The ends were cut back, 6 bases at V and 3 bases at J, with 6 bases in the middle. Germline assignment: CDR1 KGHSH and CDR2 LQKENI. This CDR3 contains 11 residues. CDR3 DNA: TGTGCCAGCTCGGACAGCTACGAGCAGTACTTC. Its translation is CASSDSYEQYF. Full variable domain (rest looked up from reference TRBV18 and TRBJ2-7): NAGVMQNPRHLVRRRGQEARLRCSPMKGHSHVYWYRQLPEEGLKFMVYLQKENIIDESGMPKERFSAEFPKEGPSILRIQQVVRGDSAAYFCASSDSYEQYFGPGTRLTVT.

The chain links TRBV7-9 to TRBJ1-4; no definite D call. The CDR3 length is 15 residues. The germline CDR1 and CDR2 sequences are SEHNR and FQNEAQ (reference sequence). V dropped 2 bases and J dropped 3 bases, with 10 bases sitting between them. This chain's CDR3 is CASSLLLEANEKLFF. The CDR3 nucleotides read TGTGCCAGCAGCTTACTCCTGGAGGCTAATGAAAAACTGTTTTTT.

CDR3 bases: TGTGCCAGCAGTGACTCCCTAGACAGGTTCGGGACCCAGTACTTC. As protein: CASSDSLDRFGTQYF. The V gene is TRBV2, the J gene TRBJ2-5, with D maybe TRBD1 (6 bases). The CDR3 totals 15 residues. Germline-derived CDR1 and CDR2 are SNHLY and FYNNEI. With 3 bases removed from V and 7 bases from J, the gap between germline ends came to 18 bases. The whole variable domain, remainder taken from reference TRBV2 and TRBJ2-5, is EPEVTQTPSHQVTQMGQEVILRCVPISNHLYFYWYRQILGQKVEFLVSFYNNEISEKSEIFDDQFSVERPDGSNFTLKIRSTKLEDSAMYFCASSDSLDRFGTQYFGPGTRLLVL.

The chain carries TRBV18 and TRBJ2-6, with unresolved D. V was clipped by 2 bases and J by 3 bases, with 8 bases between them. Germline CDR1 is KGHSH and CDR2 is LQKENI. This CDR3 spans 15 amino acids. CDR3 DNA sequence: TGTGCCAGCTCACCAAATGGGCGTGGGGCCAACGTCCTGACTTTC. This sequence encodes CASSPNGRGANVLTF.

Many counts were recorded for this clone. V and J are TRBV5-1 and TRBJ2-5; 10 bases are a match to TRBD1. Germline CDR1 and CDR2: SGHRS and YFSETQ. CDR3 size: 15 residues. After removal of 1 base from V and 3 bases from J, the junction contained 3 bases not matched to a gene. In DNA, the CDR3 is TGCGCCAGCAGCTTGCTCGGGACAGGGGAAGAGACCCAGTACTTC. It codes for CASSLLGTGEETQYF.

Details on this clone: Additional DNA sequences in this sample encode the identical CDR3. J is TRBJ1-1 and V is TRBV19; D might be TRBD1 (5 bases). Germline values: CDR1 LNHDA, CDR2 SQIVND (reference sequence). V was clipped by 3 bases and J by 2 bases, with 10 bases between them. This CDR3 region has 14 residues. The CDR3: CASSIAGTNTEAFF. For the CDR3, the DNA is TGTGCCAGTAGTATTGCAGGGACTAACACTGAAGCTTTCTTT. Full variable domain (rest looked up from reference TRBV19 and TRBJ1-1): DGGITQSPKYLFRKEGQNVTLSCEQNLNHDAMYWYRQDPGQGLRLIYYSQIVNDFQKGDIAEGYSVSREKKESFPLTVTSAQKNPTAFYLCASSIAGTNTEAFFGQGTRLTVV.

The V and J genes are TRBV5-1 and TRBJ1-6, with D possibly TRBD1 on 6 matching bases. Per the germline V gene, CDR1 is SGHRS and CDR2 is YFSETQ. Trimming pared 3 bases from V and 7 bases from J, leaving 11 bases between. The CDR3 consists of 14 residues. As DNA, the CDR3 is TGCGCCAGCAGCTCGAACACAGGGAATTCACCCCTCCACTTT. It translates to CASSSNTGNSPLHF.

The chain employs TRBV3-1 (or the pseudogene TRBV3-2) and TRBJ2-5, with TRBD1 matching over 8 bases. Germline V lookup: CDR1 LGHDT, CDR2 YNNKEL (reference sequence). V shed 5 bases, J shed 5 bases, and the junction held 7 bases outside the gene matches. The CDR3 consists of 14 residues. CDR3 bases: TGTGCCAGCAGCGACCTGACAGGGGCGGAGACCCAGTACTTC. Translating gives CASSDLTGAETQYF.

V is TRBV3-1 (or the pseudogene TRBV3-2) and J is TRBJ1-1; D remains ambiguous. The ends were cut back, 4 bases at V and 6 bases at J, with 12 bases in the middle. Germline V gene lookup returns CDR1 LGHDT and CDR2 YNNKEL (reference sequence). The CDR3 is 13 residues long. Here the CDR3 DNA reads TGTGCCAGCAGCCCAGATGGAGGTTCTGAAGCTTTCTTT. Protein product: CASSPDGGSEAFF.

This clone was recorded once. At one end the junction does not follow the germline gene, possibly because of a read error. V usage is TRBV6-4 and J usage is TRBJ2-4; 9 nucleotides match TRBD1. Germline CDR1 MRHNA, CDR2 SNTAGT. The length of the CDR3 is 12 residues. CDR3 in DNA: TGTGCCAGCGGGACGCGTGGGGGACAGGGACCCTTC. Translating gives CASGTRGGQGPF.

The chain carries TRBV7-2 and TRBJ2-2; D may be TRBD1 (7 bases). The CDR3 runs to 15 residues. Trimming cost V 7 bases and J 3 bases, with 15 bases left between them. Germline assignment: CDR1 SGHTA and CDR2 FQGNSA. CDR3 bases: TGTGCCAGCATGCCTCAGGGGGGATACACCGGGGAGCTGTTTTTT. It codes for CASMPQGGYTGELFF. Combining the CDR3 with reference TRBV7-2 and TRBJ2-2 gives the whole variable domain GAGVSQSPSNKVTEKGKDVELRCDPISGHTALYWYRQSLGQGLEFLIYFQGNSAPDKSGLPSDRFSAERTGGSVSTLTIQRTQQEDSAVYLCASMPQGGYTGELFFGEGSRLTVL.

V and J are TRBV10-2 and TRBJ2-3; maybe TRBD1 (6 bases). The germline V gene encodes CDR1 WSHSY and CDR2 SAAADI. The CDR3 is made up of 13 amino acids. Trimming removed 3 bases at V and 6 bases at J, with 10 bases between. CDR3 bases: TGCGCCAGCAGTGATCCAGGGGTCGATACGCAGTATTTT. As protein: CASSDPGVDTQYF.

This chain links TRBV10-2 with TRBJ2-5; D is perhaps TRBD1 (6 bases). V lost 6 bases and J 5 bases, leaving 10 bases between the germline ends. CDR1 and CDR2 from the germline V gene are WSHSY and SAAADI. There are 12 residues in the CDR3. CDR3 residues: CASSQTGETQYF. CDR3 sequence (DNA): TGCGCCAGCAGCCAAACAGGGGAGACCCAGTACTTC.

The chain employs TRBV5-1 and TRBJ2-2, with D unclear. The germline gives CDR1 SGHRS, CDR2 YFSETQ. The CDR3 has 14 residues. The V end was cut by 0 bases, the J end by 7 bases, with 10 bases between. Here the CDR3 reads CASSLGEYGGELFF. CDR3 sequence (DNA): TGCGCCAGCAGCTTGGGCGAGTACGGCGGGGAGCTGTTTTTT.

The chain employs TRBV29-1 and TRBJ2-3; TRBD2 aligns across 9 bases. V lost 7 bases, J lost 2 bases, and 10 bases stayed unmatched. The CDR3 extends over 15 amino acids. From germline, CDR1 is SQVTM and CDR2 ANQGSEA. CDR3 bases: TGCAGCGCCTCAAACAGCGGGGGGTACACAGATACGCAGTATTTT. This translates into CSASNSGGYTDTQYF.

This clone was seen once. The CDR3 sequence: CASSHGTTYEQYF. CDR3 bases: TGTGCCAGCAGCCACGGGACTACCTACGAGCAGTACTTC. The chain combines TRBV3-1 (or the pseudogene TRBV3-2) with TRBJ2-7; 7 bases match TRBD2. Trimming cost V 3 bases and J 2 bases; bases outside gene matches: 1. Germline V gene sequence: CDR1 LGHDT, CDR2 YNNKEL (reference sequence). The CDR3 is 13 residues long.

The genes are TRBV7-9 and TRBJ2-7; D is ambiguous. CDR3 size: 14 residues. Per the germline V gene, CDR1 is SEHNR and CDR2 is FQNEAQ (reference sequence). V was pared by 0 bases and J by 3 bases, with 9 bases between. CDR3 loop: CASSLAPQIYEQYF. CDR3 nucleotides: TGTGCCAGCAGCTTAGCGCCACAGATCTACGAGCAGTACTTC. Together with reference TRBV7-9 and TRBJ2-7, the CDR3 gives the full variable domain: DTGVSQNPRHKITKRGQNVTFRCDPISEHNRLYWYRQTLGQGPEFLTYFQNEAQLEKSRLLSDRFSAERPKGSFSTLEIQRTEQGDSAMYLCASSLAPQIYEQYFGPGTRLTVT.

The chain employs TRBV3-1 (or the pseudogene TRBV3-2) and TRBJ1-2; the D gene is possibly TRBD1 (6 bases). Germline CDR1 LGHDT, CDR2 YNNKEL (reference sequence). CDR3 length: 14 residues. The V end was cut by 3 bases, the J end by 8 bases, with 16 bases between. The CDR3 region is CASSQGAAGDGYTF. The CDR3 bases are TGTGCCAGCAGCCAGGGGGCGGCAGGGGACGGCTACACCTTC.

V usage is TRBV15 and J usage is TRBJ1-4; 9 bases map to TRBD1. The germline gives CDR1 LNHNV, CDR2 YYDKDF (reference sequence). There are 18 residues in the CDR3. Trimming took 1 base from V and 8 from J; bases not matched to a gene: 14. This CDR3 is CATSRAAMTGGVNEKLFF. In nucleotides, the CDR3 is TGTGCCACCAGCAGAGCTGCGATGACAGGGGGAGTGAACGAAAAACTGTTTTTT. The full variable domain, with the rest looked up from reference TRBV15 and TRBJ1-4, is DAMVIQNPRYQVTQFGKPVTLSCSQTLNHNVMYWYQQKSSQAPKLLFHYYDKDFNNEADTPDNFQSRRPNTSFCFLDIRSPGLGDTAMYLCATSRAAMTGGVNEKLFFGSGTQLSVL.